This is a list of T cell receptor beta chains from one sample in a study of monozygotic twins with inflammatory bowel disease. TCRdb re-called the 5' RACE reads and gives one entry per CDR3 protein, without DNA. Recorded for this sample: 350,000 to 550,000 distinct CDR3 sequences. The sample comprised blood. The receptor set was obtained from a human donor with ulcerative colitis or Crohn's disease, or a healthy co-twin of an affected twin (not recorded which). CDR3s include the opening cysteine and the closing phenylalanine or tryptophan. Each record gives: V gene, J gene, CDR3 protein.

V gene: TRBV20-1; J gene: TRBJ1-4; CDR3 protein: CSAGGRSKKNCFF
V gene: TRBV7-2; J gene: TRBJ2-1; CDR3 protein: CASSTHKRGLFF
V gene: TRBV20-1; J gene: TRBJ2-7; CDR3 protein: CSANGRNSYEQYF
V gene: TRBV21-1; J gene: TRBJ2-1; CDR3 protein: CASSSRKGQTFSPLTYNEQFF
V gene: TRBV15; J gene: TRBJ1-5; CDR3 protein: CATSPPGTGNQPQHF
V gene: TRBV7-9; J gene: TRBJ2-3; CDR3 protein: CASSLAAGGGATDTQYF
V gene: TRBV20-1; J gene: TRBJ2-5; CDR3 protein: CSATAGGGETQYF
V gene: TRBV7-4; J gene: TRBJ2-7; CDR3 protein: CASRPGLASYEQYF
V gene: TRBV11-2; J gene: TRBJ2-7; CDR3 protein: CASSFGLYEQYF
V gene: TRBV5-1; J gene: TRBJ2-1; CDR3 protein: CASSLLLNGQSNEQFF
V gene: TRBV5-1; J gene: TRBJ2-3; CDR3 protein: CASSLINNPSDTQYF
V gene: TRBV20-1; J gene: TRBJ1-4; CDR3 protein: CSAIHGSLEKLFF
V gene: TRBV7-8; J gene: TRBJ2-5; CDR3 protein: CASSWGLWETQYF
V gene: TRBV30; J gene: TRBJ2-2; CDR3 protein: CAFRTTGVRTGELFF
V gene: TRBV4-2; J gene: TRBJ2-1; CDR3 protein: CASSQDAGQGWNEQFF
V gene: TRBV6-1; J gene: TRBJ2-2; CDR3 protein: CASSTTGAGELFF
V gene: TRBV29-1; J gene: TRBJ1-3; CDR3 protein: CSVCTGVPPGNTIYF
V gene: TRBV20-1; J gene: TRBJ1-5; CDR3 protein: CSASEGDYSNQPQHF
V gene: TRBV6-2/TRBV6-3; J gene: TRBJ1-1; CDR3 protein: CASSYNRVGAEAFF
V gene: TRBV7-9; J gene: TRBJ1-2; CDR3 protein: CASSSEGGYGYTF
V gene: TRBV7-2; J gene: TRBJ2-3; CDR3 protein: CASRQQGFSTDTQYF
V gene: TRBV19; J gene: TRBJ2-2; CDR3 protein: CASSSGGRTGELFF
V gene: TRBV7-2; J gene: TRBJ2-5; CDR3 protein: CASSFTSGVQETQYF
V gene: TRBV7-9; J gene: TRBJ2-7; CDR3 protein: CASSIYGAYEQYF
V gene: TRBV5-4; J gene: TRBJ1-2; CDR3 protein: CASSLGQGDGYTF
V gene: TRBV6-2/TRBV6-3; J gene: TRBJ2-1; CDR3 protein: CASSYASGSLLYNEQFF
V gene: TRBV20-1; J gene: TRBJ2-5; CDR3 protein: CSAQAGTGLQETQYF
V gene: TRBV4-1; J gene: TRBJ1-2; CDR3 protein: CASSQDQANYGYTF
V gene: TRBV5-1; J gene: TRBJ2-1; CDR3 protein: CASSSGGRGYNEQFF
V gene: TRBV20-1; J gene: TRBJ1-2; CDR3 protein: CSAPDSNYGYTF
V gene: TRBV3-1; J gene: TRBJ1-2; CDR3 protein: CASSQGPNSYGYTF
V gene: TRBV19; J gene: TRBJ2-2; CDR3 protein: CASRAGTDTGELFF
V gene: TRBV19; J gene: TRBJ1-1; CDR3 protein: CASSLRTGEAFF
V gene: TRBV6-2/TRBV6-3; J gene: TRBJ1-5; CDR3 protein: CASSGTAQPQHF
V gene: TRBV29-1; J gene: TRBJ2-5; CDR3 protein: CSVEGTGGGETQYF
V gene: TRBV27; J gene: TRBJ2-6; CDR3 protein: CASRSSGANVLTF
V gene: TRBV20-1; J gene: TRBJ2-3; CDR3 protein: CSATRLAGGSTDTQYF
V gene: TRBV4-3; J gene: TRBJ1-1; CDR3 protein: CASSQDGYGSTEAFF
V gene: TRBV5-4; J gene: TRBJ2-1; CDR3 protein: CASSFTTSYNEQFF
V gene: TRBV7-9; J gene: TRBJ1-2; CDR3 protein: CASSLALAPYGYTF
V gene: TRBV6-6; J gene: TRBJ2-1; CDR3 protein: CASRERETHNEQFF